Sequencing of this TCR beta chain was carried out in a study of CD8 T cells in ankylosing spondylitis. Overall study results and limits: A subset of motif variants has previously been described in the synovial fluid and blood of reactive arthritis. Those disease-linked clones were CD8+; they were also relatively rare in peripheral blood. Characteristic of ankylosing spondylitis blood, it appeared, was a TCR beta motif comprising 7 to 9 highly homologous variants.

V was trimmed by 7 bases and J by 0 bases, leaving 7 bases between them. Germline CDR1 ENHRY, CDR2 SYGVKD. The length of the CDR3 is 14 residues. This clonotype was seen at least ten times. Its antigen is unknown. TCRdb redid the calling of the 5' RACE reads with MiXCR, one entry per CDR3 protein. The data hold approximately 500,000 distinct CDR3 sequences, with about 12% observed a single time. The sequencing input was blood, either unsorted or a sorted T cell fraction (not recorded which). This clonotype was sampled from a male donor with ankylosing spondylitis. The chain is built from TRBV10-3 and TRBJ2-6; D is undetermined. CDR3 bases: TGTGCCATCACGGCGATCTCTGGGGCCAACGTCCTGACTTTC. Protein product: CAITAISGANVLTF.